The TCR beta chain under discussion was sequenced for a study of monozygotic twins with inflammatory bowel disease. This CDR3 spans 14 amino acids. TCRdb re-called the 5' RACE reads and catalogs CDR3 proteins one per entry, DNA excluded. The sample spans some 450,000 distinct CDR3 sequences; the ten largest clones claim about 2.4%. V and J are TRBV12-3 or TRBV12-4 and TRBJ2-1. This TCR came from a human donor with ulcerative colitis or Crohn's disease, or a healthy co-twin of an affected twin (not recorded which). Sequencing was done on a sample of blood. The CDR3 spells CASKGNYIHNEQFF.